Listed here are 7 T cell receptor beta chains from one sample, sequenced in a study of T cells in Graves' hyperthyroidism and ophthalmopathy. TCR beta CDR3 sequences were amplified from RNA transcripts. An initial round of RT-PCR targeting the TCR CDR3 relied on the HTBI primer set. TCRdb analysed the multiplex PCR reads with MiXCR anew, one entry per CDR3 protein. The sample carries 300,000 to 450,000 distinct CDR3 sequences, 14% recorded once. Sequencing used blood. These receptors came from a woman aged 25-40 years with Graves' ophthalmopathy.

There are many counts of this clonotype. The chain joins TRBV25-1 to TRBJ1-1, with 7 bases fitting TRBD1. Germline CDR1 is MGHDK and CDR2 is SYGVNS. The CDR3 is 17 residues long. V was clipped by 1 base and J by 3 bases; unmatched bases: 11. CDR3 region: CASSEWDRGRYDTEAFF. The CDR3 DNA reads as TGTGCCAGCAGTGAATGGGACAGAGGTCGATACGACACTGAAGCTTTCTTT.

This clonotype was picked up a small number of times. V is TRBV20-1 and J is TRBJ2-7; 10 nucleotides agree with TRBD1. Germline CDR1 DFQATT, CDR2 SNEGSKA (reference sequence). The V gene end was trimmed by 5 bases and the J gene end by 5 bases; junction bases not matched to a gene: 6. The CDR3 is made up of 13 amino acids. This CDR3 reads CSAADRGPNEQYF. As DNA, the CDR3 is TGCAGTGCTGCCGACAGGGGGCCTAACGAGCAGTACTTC.

This chain connects TRBV4-1 to TRBJ1-3; a weak D match, TRBD1 (5 bases). Trimming took off 3 bases at V and 4 bases at J, with 10 bases between the two ends. The CDR3 length is 14 residues. Germline V lookup: CDR1 MGHRA, CDR2 YSYEKL. The CDR3, as DNA: TGCGCCAGCAGCCAGACCGACAGAGGAAACACCATATATTTT. Amino acid sequence: CASSQTDRGNTIYF.

This clonotype showed up many times. The chain has TRBV29-1 and TRBJ1-1; D ambiguous. CDR3 length: 12 amino acids. CDR1 is SQVTM, CDR2 ANQGSEA, per germline. The germline V and J ends were trimmed by 4 bases and 1 base, with 7 bases remaining between them. CDR3 sequence: CSVGLSNTEAFF. The CDR3 nucleotides read TGCAGCGTTGGACTTTCGAACACTGAAGCTTTCTTT.

This clonotype was observed many times. V gene TRBV6-1 combines with J gene TRBJ2-5, with 11 bases fitting TRBD2. This CDR3 has 17 amino acids. The trim removed 2 bases at V and 5 bases at J, leaving 10 bases unmatched. The germline V gene encodes CDR1 MNHNS and CDR2 SASEGT. The CDR3 protein is CASSELPSGGLVETQYF. The CDR3 DNA reads TGTGCCAGCAGTGAACTGCCTAGCGGGGGGCTCGTGGAGACCCAGTACTTC.

This clonotype was seen a few times. V and J are TRBV20-1 and TRBJ2-3; tentatively, D is TRBD2 (5 bases). Germline V gives CDR1 DFQATT, CDR2 SNEGSKA (reference sequence). Trimming removed 5 bases at V and 0 bases at J, with 15 bases between. The CDR3 runs to 15 residues. The CDR3: CSAPKPLVSTDTQYF. The CDR3 DNA follows: TGCAGTGCTCCTAAGCCACTAGTGAGCACAGATACGCAGTATTTT.

The table lists this clonotype with a few counts. The chain carries TRBV19 and TRBJ1-5; 7 positions match TRBD1. The CDR3 is 13 amino acids. V lost 6 bases to trimming and J lost 5 bases; unmatched junction nucleotides: 4. CDR1 is LNHDA, CDR2 SQIVND, per germline (reference sequence). The CDR3 here is CASRLQGDQPQHF. CDR3 sequence (DNA): TGTGCCAGTAGACTCCAGGGGGATCAGCCCCAGCATTTT.